This TCR beta chain originates from a study of cytomegalovirus exposure and HLA in healthy donors. 13 Jbeta primers and 60 Vbeta primers were used for the PCR. TCRdb keeps only in-frame clones here, not all; method: immunoSEQ multiplex PCR. The sample table sets out approximately 120,000 clones. Per the germline V gene, CDR1 is MNHEY and CDR2 is SVGAGI. Trimming pared 8 bases from V and 5 bases from J, leaving 19 bases between. This CDR3 comprises 15 residues. The sequence derives from a woman in her fifties or sixties in good health and CMV-seronegative. The V and J genes are TRBV6-5 and TRBJ2-1; a weak D match, TRBD1 (5 bases). The sample taken for sequencing was PBMCs. The CDR3 spells CASYTPTGAHNEQFF. The CDR3 nucleotides read TGTGCCAGCTACACCCCGACTGGGGCCCACAATGAGCAGTTCTTC.